The 25 T cell receptor beta chains reported below all come from one sample, sequenced in a study of blood T cell repertoires in COVID-19. Sequencing was performed with immunoSEQ multiplex PCR; in TCRdb, only in-frame clones are kept and a portion is missing. The sample lists under 65,000 clones; more than 85% were seen once. The sequenced material came from peripheral blood. The source of these receptors is a man aged 45 to 65 with acute or convalescent COVID-19.

The chain is built from TRBV6-5 and TRBJ2-7, with TRBD1 matching 7 bases. The germline V gene has CDR1 MNHEY and CDR2 SVGAGI. V was pared by 5 bases and J by 0 bases, with 7 bases of the junction left unmatched. The CDR3 contains 15 residues. CDR3 sequence: CASSLTGSLSYEQYF. CDR3 sequence (DNA): TGTGCCAGCAGTCTGACAGGGAGCCTCTCCTACGAGCAGTACTTC.

The rearrangement uses TRBV11-2 and TRBJ1-2; a possible D gene is TRBD1 (5 bases). Germline V lookup: CDR1 SGHAT, CDR2 FQNNGV. V shed 6 bases and J shed 3 bases, with 11 bases lying between them. CDR3 length equals 13 residues. The CDR3 sequence is CASRKGAYYGYTF. CDR3 bases: TGTGCCAGCAGAAAAGGGGCTTACTATGGCTACACCTTC.

This sequence joins TRBV5-1 and TRBJ2-1, with 7 bases identical to TRBD1. The germline CDR1 and CDR2 sequences are SGHRS and YFSETQ. The CDR3 contains 18 residues. Trimming at V came to 1 base and at J to 3 bases, leaving 13 bases not matched to a gene. The CDR3 DNA reads as TGCGCCAGCAGCTTGAACAGGGGCCGTACTCGTTACTACAATGAGCAGTTCTTC. Protein product: CASSLNRGRTRYYNEQFF. Supplemented by reference TRBV5-1 and TRBJ2-1, the full variable domain reads KAGVTQTPRYLIKTRGQQVTLSCSPISGHRSVSWYQQTPGQGLQFLFEYFSETQRNKGNFPGRFSGRQFSNSRSEMNVSTLELGDSALYLCASSLNRGRTRYYNEQFFGPGTRLTVL.

The J gene is TRBJ2-1, the V gene TRBV2; 10 bases line up with TRBD2. Trimming at V came to 6 bases and at J to 3 bases, leaving 8 bases not matched to a gene. CDR1 and CDR2 from the germline V gene are SNHLY and FYNNEI. This CDR3 comprises 16 residues. The CDR3 is CASRLERGGGYNEQFF. CDR3 DNA sequence: TGTGCCAGCAGGCTAGAGCGGGGGGGCGGCTACAATGAGCAGTTCTTC. Using reference TRBV2 and TRBJ2-1 for the parts outside the CDR3, the full variable domain is EPEVTQTPSHQVTQMGQEVILRCVPISNHLYFYWYRQILGQKVEFLVSFYNNEISEKSEIFDDQFSVERPDGSNFTLKIRSTKLEDSAMYFCASRLERGGGYNEQFFGPGTRLTVL.

The chain joins TRBV30 to TRBJ1-6, with a tentative D call TRBD1 (5 bases). Germline V gene sequence: CDR1 GTSNPN, CDR2 SVGIG (reference sequence). This CDR3 is built from 13 residues. Deletions cut 0 bases from V and 14 bases from J, with 14 bases between. The CDR3 here is CAWSVQQGSSLHF. The CDR3 bases are TGTGCCTGGAGTGTACAGCAGGGTTCGTCCCTCCACTTT.

The gene calls are TRBV6-5 and TRBJ2-2; D might be TRBD1 (5 bases). The CDR3 length is 14 residues. Germline CDR1 is MNHEY and CDR2 is SVGAGI. Trimming removed 6 bases from V and 4 bases from J, with 12 bases in between. CDR3 sequence (DNA): TGTGCCAGCAGAGAGGACACCCGCACCGGGGAGCTGTTTTTT. It translates to CASREDTRTGELFF.

This chain connects TRBV14 to TRBJ1-2; weak D call: TRBD1 (6 bases). This CDR3 has 13 residues. Germline CDR1 is SGHDN and CDR2 is FVKESK. The V gene lost 1 base and the J gene lost 8 bases, with 11 bases spanning the gap. In DNA form, the CDR3 reads TGTGCCAGCAGCCAAGTACAGGGAGGGGGCTACACCTTC. It encodes CASSQVQGGGYTF.

The chain links TRBV19 to TRBJ1-1; 8 bases align to TRBD1. V was clipped by 7 bases and J by 0 bases; unmatched bases: 4. Germline V CDR1 and CDR2: LNHDA, SQIVND (reference sequence). This CDR3 is built from 14 residues. CDR3 nucleotides: TGTGCCAGTACCGTGACAGGGGTGAACACTGAAGCTTTCTTT. Translating gives CASTVTGVNTEAFF.

The chain recombines TRBV5-1 with TRBJ1-5, with D tentatively TRBD1 (6 bases). Trimming pared 4 bases from V and 3 bases from J, leaving 17 bases between. The length of the CDR3 is 16 residues. Germline values: CDR1 SGHRS, CDR2 YFSETQ. The DNA for the CDR3 is TGCGCCAGCAGCAGAGGACCCTGGGGACACAATCAGCCCCAGCATTTT. Protein sequence: CASSRGPWGHNQPQHF.

This CDR3 reads CASSRLAGAVSYEQYF. The CDR3 DNA sequence: TGTGCCAGCTCACGACTAGCGGGGGCCGTGTCCTACGAGCAGTACTTC. The genes are TRBV18 and TRBJ2-7; 12 positions agree with TRBD2. CDR1 and CDR2 (germline): KGHSH, LQKENI. The trim removed 4 bases at V and 1 base at J, leaving 5 bases unmatched. The CDR3 is made up of 16 amino acids.

V usage is TRBV5-1 and J usage is TRBJ1-4, with 7 bases matching TRBD1. The V gene end was trimmed by 3 bases and the J gene end by 5 bases; junction bases not matched to a gene: 4. The CDR3 covers 14 residues. Germline CDR1 is SGHRS and CDR2 is YFSETQ. DNA of the CDR3: TGCGCCAGCAGCTGGAGGGGGCCGAATGAAAAACTGTTTTTT. This translates into CASSWRGPNEKLFF.

This chain uses TRBV3-1 (or the pseudogene TRBV3-2) with TRBJ2-7; 10 bases line up with TRBD2. J gave up 2 bases and V 4 bases, and 11 bases lay outside the gene matches. There are 17 residues in the CDR3. Germline V gene data show CDR1 as LGHDT and CDR2 as YNNKEL (reference sequence). In nucleotides, the CDR3 is TGTGCCAGCAGCCCCCTGTCCCCCCTAGCGGGGGCCTACGAGCAGTACTTC. Its protein product is CASSPLSPLAGAYEQYF.

V usage is TRBV6-5 and J usage is TRBJ1-1, with 10 positions matching TRBD1. The CDR3 is 14 residues long. Germline-derived CDR1 and CDR2 are MNHEY and SVGAGI. Trimming removed 11 bases from V and 2 bases from J; junction bases left unmatched: 8. The CDR3 coding sequence is TGTGCCGGGGGGACAGGGGACTACAACACTGAAGCTTTCTTT. Translating gives CAGGTGDYNTEAFF.

The V and J genes are TRBV25-1 and TRBJ2-1, with D tentatively TRBD1 (5 bases). The CDR3 runs to 13 residues. V was cut by 6 bases and J by 5 bases, with 11 bases left in between. Germline V CDR1 and CDR2: MGHDK, SYGVNS. The DNA for the CDR3 is TGTGCCAGCAGACCTAAGGGGCACAATGAGCAGTTCTTC. Encoded protein: CASRPKGHNEQFF.

The chain recombines TRBV2 with TRBJ2-7, with 10 bases matching TRBD1. This CDR3 region has 14 residues. The V and J ends lost 8 bases and 3 bases, in that order; junction bases with no gene match: 7. CDR1 is SNHLY, CDR2 FYNNEI, per germline. CDR3: CASGGGQGVYEQYF. The CDR3 nucleotides are TGTGCCAGCGGGGGAGGACAGGGGGTCTACGAGCAGTACTTC.

The chain links TRBV24-1 to TRBJ1-2; 11 bases match TRBD1. The CDR3 loop spans 13 amino acids. V was clipped by 6 bases and J by 9 bases; unmatched bases: 5. Germline CDR1 KGHDR, CDR2 SFDVKD. CDR3 sequence (DNA): TGTGCCACCAGTTACGGGACAGGGGGAAGCTACACCTTC. This sequence encodes CATSYGTGGSYTF.

J is TRBJ2-7 and V is TRBV12-5; 11 nucleotides line up with TRBD1. With V trimmed by 0 bases and J by 7 bases, 14 bases remained unmatched. This CDR3 is built from 18 residues. From germline, CDR1 is LGHNT and CDR2 FRNRAP. The CDR3 protein is CASGLVTFLDRGLGEQYF. The CDR3 nucleotides are TGTGCTAGTGGTTTGGTAACCTTCCTGGACAGGGGGCTTGGGGAGCAGTACTTC.

The chain employs TRBV5-6 and TRBJ2-1, with 12 bases that match TRBD2. Germline V gene lookup returns CDR1 SGHDT and CDR2 YYEEEE. This CDR3 has 17 residues. The junction had 5 bases not matched to a gene; V was cut back by 4 bases and J by 0 bases. CDR3 nucleotide sequence: TGTGCCAGCAGCCGAAGACTAGCGGGGGCCTCCTACAATGAGCAGTTCTTC. Translation gives CASSRRLAGASYNEQFF.

The chain joins TRBV19 to TRBJ2-2, with 7 bases fitting TRBD1. CDR1 is LNHDA, CDR2 SQIVND, per germline (reference sequence). V lost 3 bases to trimming and J lost 0 bases; unmatched junction nucleotides: 7. The CDR3 runs to 17 residues. The CDR3 nucleotides are TGTGCCAGTAGTATCGGACAGGTCCGCACGAACACCGGGGAGCTGTTTTTT. Translated: CASSIGQVRTNTGELFF.

The chain recombines TRBV19 with TRBJ2-1, with 12 bases identical to TRBD2. V was clipped by 3 bases and J by 4 bases; unmatched bases: 1. This CDR3 region has 15 residues. CDR1 is LNHDA, CDR2 SQIVND, per germline (reference sequence). Written as DNA, the CDR3 is TGTGCCAGTAGTATGACTAGCGGGGGATACAATGAGCAGTTCTTC. It encodes CASSMTSGGYNEQFF. The variable domain in full, completed from reference TRBV19 and TRBJ2-1, reads DGGITQSPKYLFRKEGQNVTLSCEQNLNHDAMYWYRQDPGQGLRLIYYSQIVNDFQKGDIAEGYSVSREKKESFPLTVTSAQKNPTAFYLCASSMTSGGYNEQFFGPGTRLTVL.

This sequence joins TRBV9 and TRBJ1-2; TRBD1 matches 9 bases. Germline lookup yields CDR1 SGDLS and CDR2 YYNGEE. Losses at the gene ends were 3 bases for V and 4 bases for J; bases not matched to a gene: 7. The CDR3 is 15 residues long. Here the CDR3 reads CASSDPTGGIYGYTF. The CDR3 DNA reads TGTGCCAGCAGCGATCCAACAGGGGGCATCTATGGCTACACCTTC.

This rearrangement joins TRBV7-8 to TRBJ2-1, with 7 bases identical to TRBD1. CDR1 is SGHVS and CDR2 is FQNEAQ in the germline V gene. The ends lost 1 base at V and 4 bases at J; junction bases unmatched: 4. CDR3 length: 15 residues. CDR3 sequence reads: CASSLEGQEYNEQFF. CDR3 DNA: TGTGCCAGCAGCTTAGAAGGACAGGAGTACAATGAGCAGTTCTTC.

The chain links TRBV5-8 to TRBJ2-3; 7 bases map to TRBD1. J was trimmed by 4 bases and V by 7 bases; bases with no gene match: 18. The CDR3 sequence is 17 residues long. Germline CDR1 SGHTS, CDR2 YDEGEE. CDR3 DNA sequence: TGTGCCAGCCCCGACGGACCGGACAGGTCCGTACCAGATACGCAGTATTTT. Its protein is CASPDGPDRSVPDTQYF.

This sequence joins TRBV24-1 and TRBJ1-5; no clear D gene. CDR1 KGHDR and CDR2 SFDVKD come from the germline V gene. This CDR3 has 14 amino acids. Trimming took 5 bases from V and 6 from J, leaving 13 bases between them. DNA of the CDR3: TGTGCCACCAGTGCGTCACGGGTAGGTCAGCCCCAGCATTTT. Its translation is CATSASRVGQPQHF.

The chain uses TRBV5-5 and TRBJ1-6, with a weak D call TRBD1 (5 bases). V lost 1 base and J lost 7, with 12 bases in between. The CDR3 is 15 residues long. Germline V gene lookup returns CDR1 SGHKS and CDR2 YYEKEE (reference sequence). This CDR3 reads CASSLYQGGNSPLHF. CDR3 bases: TGTGCCAGCAGCTTGTATCAGGGAGGCAATTCACCCCTCCACTTT.